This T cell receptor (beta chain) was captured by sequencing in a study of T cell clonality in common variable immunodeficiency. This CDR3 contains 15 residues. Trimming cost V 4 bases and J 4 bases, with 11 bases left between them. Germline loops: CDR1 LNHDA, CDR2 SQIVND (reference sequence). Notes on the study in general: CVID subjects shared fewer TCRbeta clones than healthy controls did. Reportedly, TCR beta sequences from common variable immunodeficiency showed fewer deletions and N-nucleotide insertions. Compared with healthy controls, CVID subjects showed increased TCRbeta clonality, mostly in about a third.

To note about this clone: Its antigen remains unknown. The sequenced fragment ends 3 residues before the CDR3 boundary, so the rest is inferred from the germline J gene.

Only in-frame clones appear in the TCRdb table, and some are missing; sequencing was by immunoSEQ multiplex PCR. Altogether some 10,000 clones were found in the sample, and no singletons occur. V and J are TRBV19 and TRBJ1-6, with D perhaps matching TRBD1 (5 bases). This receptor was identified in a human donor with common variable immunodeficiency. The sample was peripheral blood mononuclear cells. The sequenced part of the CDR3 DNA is TGTGCCAGTAGTACCTCACAGGATTATAATTCACCC. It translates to CASSTSQDYNSP. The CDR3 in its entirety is CASSTSQDYNSPLHF.